This T cell receptor beta chain was recorded in a study of T cell responses to AZD1222 COVID-19 vaccine. The study's findings and limits: Elevations in Spike-specific TCR breadth and depth followed administration of two AZD1222 doses. Donors, mostly white British, included more females; clonal diversity was possibly underestimated.

Here immunoSEQ multiplex PCR was the method, and the copy in TCRdb shows in-frame clones only, minus some. This sample has roughly 110,000 clones; roughly 88% occur once, and the top ten carry approximately 5.4%. Trimming pared 0 bases from V and 8 bases from J, leaving 15 bases between. The germline V gene has CDR1 SGDLS and CDR2 YYNGEE. The CDR3 length is 15 residues. In its sample, this clone was seen once. The target antigen is unknown. The input for sequencing was peripheral blood, taken on day 0 of AZD1222 vaccination. This TCR was sampled from an adult in good health. V usage is TRBV9 and J usage is TRBJ2-1, with D possibly TRBD2 on 6 matching bases. CDR3 loop: CASSVVGGRSDEQFF. For the CDR3, the DNA is TGTGCCAGCAGCGTAGTGGGGGGACGAAGTGATGAGCAGTTCTTC.